These 32 T cell receptor beta chains were sequenced from one sample in a study of CD8+CD57+ T cells in acquired aplastic anemia. Using genomic DNA as the template, TCR beta VDJ and CDR3 profiling was carried out. Each CDR3 protein is one row after TCRdb ran MiXCR on the reads. Seen here are 400,000 to 450,000 distinct CDR3 sequences, about 70% observed once, and the top ten hold under 5%. The sample consisted of sorted CD4+, CD8+, or CD8+CD57+ T cells (not recorded which) from PBMCs. These receptors all stem from a human donor in good health, serving as a control.

The rearrangement links TRBV11-1 to TRBJ2-1, with TRBD2 matching over 13 bases. The V gene's germline CDR1 is SGHAT and CDR2 FQDESV (reference sequence). J was trimmed by 9 bases and V by 6 bases; bases with no gene match: 14. The CDR3 loop spans 17 amino acids. The CDR3 spells CASRLTSGGPSGREQFF. In DNA form, the CDR3 reads TGTGCCAGCAGGTTGACTAGCGGGGGGCCTTCCGGCCGTGAGCAGTTCTTC.

Details on this clonotype: The CDR3 does not close with the conserved phenylalanine or tryptophan, likely indicating a read error. The J gene is TRBJ1-1, the V gene TRBV10-3, with D maybe TRBD1 (6 bases). This CDR3 contains 14 residues. Between the trimmed V and J ends, which lost 2 bases and 2 bases, there was a span of 9 bases. From germline, CDR1 is ENHRY and CDR2 SYGVKD. CDR3 protein: CAISENRENTEAFL. The CDR3 DNA is TGTGCCATCAGTGAGAACAGGGAAAACACTGAAGCTTTCCTT.

As regards this clonotype: A much larger clonotype is one base distant, so this may be a read error. In nucleotides, the CDR3 is TGTGCCAGCGGTTTTACGGGTCCTCAAGAGACCCAGTACTTC. Translating it yields CASGFTGPQETQYF. The V gene is TRBV6-6, the J gene TRBJ2-5, with D unclear. With 8 bases removed from V and 2 bases from J, the gap between germline ends came to 15 bases. This CDR3 comprises 14 residues. The germline gives CDR1 MNHNY, CDR2 SVGAGI (reference sequence).

Regarding this clonotype: One end of the junction is discordant with germline, which a read error may explain. The J gene is TRBJ1-5, the V gene TRBV15; possibly TRBD1 for D (5 bases). Germline values: CDR1 LNHNV, CDR2 YYDKDF (reference sequence). This CDR3 has 14 amino acids. The CDR3 reads CASSRPGPTQAQHF. In DNA form, the CDR3 reads TGTGCCAGCAGTAGACCGGGACCCACTCAGGCCCAGCATTTT.

This clonotype was seen once. V gene TRBV12-3 or TRBV12-4 combines with J gene TRBJ1-3; D is undetermined. The CDR3 covers 12 residues. Trimming left V 5 bases short and J 4 bases short, with 6 bases between. The CDR3 sequence: CASSTEGNTIYF. CDR3 bases: TGTGCCAGCAGTACGGAAGGAAACACCATATATTTT.

The CDR3 protein is CASNPTGTSGNEQFF. CDR3 DNA: TGTGCCAGCAACCCGACCGGGACTAGCGGCAATGAGCAGTTCTTC. The chain employs TRBV12-3 or TRBV12-4 and TRBJ2-1; 11 bases agree with TRBD2. The junction had 8 bases not matched to a gene; V was cut back by 7 bases and J by 6 bases. The CDR3 consists of 15 residues.

The V call is TRBV20-1, the J call TRBJ1-2; D is possibly TRBD1 (5 bases). This CDR3 comprises 14 residues. CDR1 and CDR2 from the germline V gene are DFQATT and SNEGSKA (reference sequence). The V and J ends lost 1 base and 3 bases respectively, with 12 bases between them. CDR3 sequence: CSARGYGTHYGYTF. The CDR3 nucleotides read TGCAGTGCTAGAGGTTACGGGACTCACTATGGCTACACCTTC.

This clonotype was counted a few times. The V and J genes are TRBV25-1 and TRBJ2-1; TRBD2 might be the D (5 bases). There are 11 residues in the CDR3. With 8 bases removed from V and 15 bases from J, the gap between germline ends came to 17 bases. The V gene's germline CDR1 is MGHDK and CDR2 SYGVNS. The CDR3 loop is CASGSSRLSFF. The CDR3 coding sequence is TGTGCCAGCGGGAGTAGTAGGTTGTCGTTCTTC.

As concerns this clonotype: A junction boundary mismatches the germline segment, possibly from a read error. The chain joins TRBV7-8 to TRBJ1-2; TRBD1 might be the D (5 bases). The CDR3 contains 13 residues. From germline, CDR1 is SGHVS and CDR2 FQNEAQ. The CDR3 is CVSSLTVGRGYTF. In DNA form, the CDR3 reads TGTGTCAGCAGCCTGACAGTGGGCCGTGGCTACACCTTC.

The rearrangement links TRBV25-1 to TRBJ1-4, with D unclear. Germline values: CDR1 MGHDK, CDR2 SYGVNS. The V end lost 5 bases, the J end lost 8 bases, and 12 bases lay between the germline ends. The CDR3 covers 13 residues. The CDR3 sequence is CASSSLAAEKLFF. CDR3 coding DNA: TGTGCCAGCAGTTCCTTGGCGGCAGAAAAACTGTTTTTT.

This clonotype has a single count. This chain uses TRBV3-1 with TRBJ2-7, with TRBD1 matching over 7 bases. This CDR3 is built from 14 residues. The germline V gene has CDR1 LGHDT and CDR2 YNNKEL (reference sequence). V was clipped by 2 bases and J by 2 bases; unmatched bases: 3. The CDR3 loop reads CASSQRDRTYEQYF. The CDR3 coding sequence is TGTGCCAGCAGCCAAAGGGACAGAACCTACGAGCAGTACTTC.

Comments on this clonotype: Because the CDR3's place on the DNA is in doubt, the DNA is left out and the CDR3 is given as listed by TCRdb. The genes are TRBV7-2 and TRBJ1-5; TRBD1, the table's D call, lacks a check against the DNA. The CDR3 is 18 residues long, ends included. Germline V gene sequence: CDR1 SGHTA, CDR2 FQGNSA. The CDR3 loop reads CASSLGGAQYFGPQPQHF.

Only a few counts were recorded for this clonotype. This chain connects TRBV19 to TRBJ1-5; D may be TRBD1 (6 bases). The length of the CDR3 is 17 residues. Trimming left V 9 bases short and J 6 bases short, with 27 bases between. CDR1 and CDR2 (germline): LNHDA, SQIVND (reference sequence). CDR3 coding DNA: TGTGCCAGCAGCTTAGCAGGACAGTGGGGTGTGGGTCAGCCCCAGCATTTT. Translating gives CASSLAGQWGVGQPQHF. Filled out from reference TRBV19 and TRBJ1-5, the complete variable domain reads DGGITQSPKYLFRKEGQNVTLSCEQNLNHDAMYWYRQDPGQGLRLIYYSQIVNDFQKGDIAEGYSVSREKKESFPLTVTSAQKNPTAFYLCASSLAGQWGVGQPQHFGDGTRLSIL.

This clonotype has a count of ten or more. V usage is TRBV6-2 or TRBV6-3 and J usage is TRBJ2-3, with 7 bases matching TRBD1. Trimming at V came to 11 bases and at J to 3 bases, leaving 14 bases not matched to a gene. CDR1 and CDR2 (germline): MNHEY, SVGEGT. The CDR3 is 15 residues long. The CDR3: CASADRSLETDTQYF. DNA for the CDR3: TGTGCCTCGGCGGACAGGTCACTGGAGACAGATACGCAGTATTTT.

Ten or more counts support this clonotype. The rearrangement joins TRBV12-3 or TRBV12-4 to TRBJ2-3; D unclear. V dropped 5 bases and J dropped 2 bases, with 23 bases sitting between them. The CDR3 is made up of 18 amino acids. The CDR3 here is CASSVQLGPGVYTDTQYF. The CDR3 region has the DNA TGTGCCAGCAGTGTCCAGCTAGGGCCAGGCGTATACACAGATACGCAGTATTTT.

Remarks on this clonotype: A read error may produce the germline difference seen at one junction end. The chain carries TRBV7-2 and TRBJ2-1; TRBD1 might be the D (7 bases). Germline V gene sequence: CDR1 SGHTA, CDR2 FQGNSA. The CDR3 loop spans 15 amino acids. The DNA of the CDR3 is TGTGCCAGCAGCCAACAGGGGTTGCCGGGGGCCACTGAGTACTTC. It encodes CASSQQGLPGATEYF.

In this sample, this clonotype turned up many times. V and J are TRBV5-6 and TRBJ2-1; 7 nucleotides match TRBD1. With 1 base clipped from V and 3 bases from J, the junction kept 4 bases outside the gene matches. The germline V gene encodes CDR1 SGHDT and CDR2 YYEEEE. There are 15 residues in the CDR3. The chain's CDR3 is CASSLWWDSYNEQFF. The CDR3 DNA sequence: TGTGCCAGCAGCTTGTGGTGGGACAGCTACAATGAGCAGTTCTTC.

The rearrangement links TRBV10-2 to TRBJ2-1; D remains ambiguous. From germline, CDR1 is WSHSY and CDR2 SAAADI. This CDR3 comprises 15 residues. The V and J ends lost 4 bases and 5 bases respectively, with 15 bases between them. The CDR3 loop reads CASSGSATLNNEQFF. The CDR3 coding sequence is TGCGCCAGCAGTGGTTCCGCAACACTTAACAATGAGCAGTTCTTC.

This clonotype was seen more than once but under ten times. The CDR3 sequence is CATSAADSASYNEQFF. For the CDR3, the DNA is TGTGCCACCAGTGCCGCAGACAGCGCCTCCTACAATGAGCAGTTCTTC. The chain is built from TRBV24-1 and TRBJ2-1, with D perhaps TRBD1 (5 bases). Germline lookup yields CDR1 KGHDR and CDR2 SFDVKD. This CDR3 is built from 16 residues. V was clipped by 5 bases and J by 0 bases, with 13 bases between them.

This clonotype was seen at least ten times. The chain is built from TRBV6-5 and TRBJ1-2; a possible D gene is TRBD1 (5 bases). V dropped 0 bases and J dropped 8 bases, with 16 bases sitting between them. The CDR3 covers 15 residues. Germline CDR1 reads MNHEY; CDR2 reads SVGAGI. CDR3 sequence reads: CASSYSWDPQRGYTF. CDR3 coding DNA: TGTGCCAGCAGTTACTCCTGGGACCCACAGAGGGGCTACACCTTC.

The rearrangement uses TRBV5-1 and TRBJ1-2, with TRBD1 matching 9 bases. V gave up 6 bases and J gave up 4 bases; unmatched junction bases: 22. The CDR3 totals 19 residues. Germline lookup yields CDR1 SGHRS and CDR2 YFSETQ. CDR3 sequence reads: CASNRDRAREGRLIYGYTF. The CDR3 DNA sequence: TGCGCCAGCAATCGGGACAGGGCCCGCGAAGGAAGGCTAATCTATGGCTACACCTTC. Full variable domain (outside the CDR3, taken from reference TRBV5-1 and TRBJ1-2): KAGVTQTPRYLIKTRGQQVTLSCSPISGHRSVSWYQQTPGQGLQFLFEYFSETQRNKGNFPGRFSGRQFSNSRSEMNVSTLELGDSALYLCASNRDRAREGRLIYGYTFGSGTRLTVV.

Here the CDR3 DNA reads TGTGCCAGCAGCCAAGATCGTGGGCTACCACCCCTCCACTTT. Its translation is CASSQDRGLPPLHF. This chain connects TRBV14 to TRBJ1-6; D remains ambiguous. Trimming took 0 bases from V and 11 from J, leaving 11 bases between them. The CDR3 length is 14 residues. Per germline, CDR1 SGHDN and CDR2 FVKESK.

Turning to this clonotype: A much larger clone differs from this one at a single base, so this may be a read error. The chain links TRBV20-1 to TRBJ2-5; the match to TRBD2 covers 9 bases. This CDR3 spans 15 amino acids. Germline CDR1 is DFQATT and CDR2 is SNEGSKA (reference sequence). V gave up 6 bases and J gave up 5 bases; unmatched junction bases: 13. CDR3 coding DNA: TGCAGTGCCAGGGCGGGAGGGGTTTGGTTGGAGACCCAGTACTTC. It translates to CSARAGGVWLETQYF.

This rearrangement joins TRBV7-2 to TRBJ2-3; 11 nucleotides match TRBD2. CDR1 and CDR2 (germline): SGHTA, FQGNSA. V dropped 5 bases and J dropped 2; count of bases not matched to a gene: 6. This CDR3 spans 16 amino acids. The CDR3 region is CASSPSGGYITDTQYF. The CDR3 nucleotides are TGTGCCAGCAGCCCTAGCGGGGGGTATATCACAGATACGCAGTATTTT.

This clonotype was picked up many times. The V gene is TRBV5-5, the J gene TRBJ2-7; D is possibly TRBD1 or TRBD2 (5 bases each). The CDR3 is 14 amino acids. CDR1 and CDR2 (germline): SGHKS, YYEKEE (reference sequence). Trimming took off 3 bases at V and 1 base at J, with 11 bases between the two ends. The CDR3 loop is CASSSGRGSYEQYF. As DNA, the CDR3 is TGTGCCAGCAGCTCGGGACGGGGTTCCTACGAGCAGTACTTC.

The CDR3: CSVPSRDRSGYTF. For the CDR3, the DNA is TGCAGCGTTCCGTCCAGGGACCGAAGCGGCTACACCTTC. The chain joins TRBV29-1 to TRBJ1-2; maybe TRBD1 (5 bases). The germline CDR1 and CDR2 sequences are SQVTM and ANQGSEA. The CDR3 consists of 13 residues. Trimming cost V 5 bases and J 8 bases, with 18 bases left between them.

Many counts were recorded for this clonotype. The gene calls are TRBV3-1 and TRBJ1-2; 8 bases map to TRBD1. Trimming took 1 base from V and 6 from J; bases not matched to a gene: 10. Germline V gene data show CDR1 as LGHDT and CDR2 as YNNKEL (reference sequence). CDR3 length: 16 amino acids. The CDR3 DNA is TGTGCCAGCAGCCAAGTAAAGGGGACAGGAGTCGATGGCTACACCTTC. This codes for CASSQVKGTGVDGYTF.

This clonotype was detected once. The conserved phenylalanine or tryptophan is not found at the CDR3 terminus, so this likely reflects a read error. Because the CDR3's place on the DNA is in doubt, the DNA is left out and the CDR3 is given as listed by TCRdb. The V and J genes are TRBV9 and TRBJ2-1; the D call of TRBD1 is as the table states it, not checked on the DNA. Germline lookup yields CDR1 SGDLS and CDR2 YYNGEE. The CDR3 is made up of 13 amino acids, end residues included. The CDR3 spells CASHRGSCTERLV.

This clonotype was counted ten times or more. DNA for the CDR3: TGTGCCAGCAGTGTAGGCCAGAGCTCTGGAAACACCATATATTTT. Protein product: CASSVGQSSGNTIYF. The rearrangement joins TRBV2 to TRBJ1-3, with D unresolved. Trimming shortened V by 4 bases and J by 0 bases, and 10 bases separated the two germline ends. Germline V CDR1 and CDR2: SNHLY, FYNNEI. The CDR3 length is 15 residues.

The rearrangement links TRBV7-3 to TRBJ2-3; D gene ambiguous. The CDR3 consists of 16 residues. Trimming removed 2 bases at V and 12 bases at J, with 24 bases between. Per the germline V gene, CDR1 is SGHTA and CDR2 is FQGTGA. The DNA for the CDR3 is TGTGCCAGCAGCTTATGGCAGTGGCCCTCTATGGCTACACAGTATTTT. Translation gives CASSLWQWPSMATQYF.

This clonotype came up a few times. The chain combines TRBV15 with TRBJ1-5; 9 nucleotides align to TRBD1. The V gene's germline CDR1 is LNHNV and CDR2 YYDKDF (reference sequence). Unmatched junction bases numbered 2, after V lost 1 base and J lost 4 bases. The CDR3 is 15 residues long. This CDR3 is CATSRAGTGNQPQHF. For the CDR3, the DNA is TGTGCCACCAGCAGAGCGGGGACAGGGAATCAGCCCCAGCATTTT.

The CDR3 protein is CASSYWPAAGAELYF. The CDR3 DNA sequence: TGTGCCAGCAGCTATTGGCCAGCGGCGGGGGCCGAGTTGTACTTC. The chain links TRBV7-2 to TRBJ2-7, with a tentative D call TRBD2 (7 bases). CDR3 size: 15 residues. Trimming removed 4 bases from V and 12 bases from J, with 25 bases in between. Germline V lookup: CDR1 SGHTA, CDR2 FQGNSA.